A selection of T cell receptor beta chains follows, all from one sample in a study of cytomegalovirus exposure and HLA in healthy donors. Profiling relied on immunoSEQ multiplex PCR, and the TCRdb table lists in-frame clones only, not all of them. The sample has 60,000 to 80,000 clones, 85% to 95% seen once. Sequenced material: PBMCs. The receptors were sampled from a woman aged 18-35 years in good health and CMV-seropositive. Both conserved end residues are part of each CDR3. A D gene is named only where the DNA matches it firmly. Only some rows state a clone size, as once, few, many or a class for expanded clones.

CDR3	DNA	V	size	D	J
CASRRVAGRNSPLHF	TGTGCCAGCAGGCGTGTTGCAGGGAGGAATTCACCCCTCCACTTT	TRBV2	NA	NA	TRBJ1-6
CASSSTGDEQFF	TGTGCCAGCAGCTCAACAGGGGATGAGCAGTTCTTC	TRBV28	NA	TRBD1	TRBJ2-1
CASTNPGQGYGYTF	TGTGCCAGCACCAATCCGGGACAGGGGTATGGCTACACCTTC	TRBV7-2	NA	TRBD1	TRBJ1-2
CASTRVNGDQPQHF	TGTGCCAGCACCCGGGTTAACGGGGATCAGCCCCAGCATTTT	TRBV2	NA	NA	TRBJ1-5
CASSLRGNTEAFF	TGCGCCAGCAGCTTGAGGGGGAACACTGAAGCTTTCTTT	TRBV5-1	NA	NA	TRBJ1-1
CASSTRGRDYNEQFF	TGTGCCAGCAGCACCCGAGGGCGAGACTACAATGAGCAGTTCTTC	TRBV21-1	once	NA	TRBJ2-1
CASHKKRGLNTGELFF	TGTGCCAGCCACAAAAAAAGGGGCCTGAACACCGGGGAGCTGTTTTTT	TRBV28	NA	NA	TRBJ2-2
CASSLGGRSYEQYF	TGTGCCAGCAGTTTAGGAGGGAGATCCTACGAGCAGTACTTC	TRBV27	once	NA	TRBJ2-7
CASSIQGAQLAKNIQYF	TGTGCCAGTAGTATCCAGGGGGCACAACTAGCCAAAAACATTCAGTACTTC	TRBV19	NA	TRBD1	TRBJ2-4
CASSYRVNTEAFF	TGTGCCAGCAGTTACCGAGTGAACACTGAAGCTTTCTTT	TRBV6-6	NA	NA	TRBJ1-1
CAIRDTGDAYNEQFF	TGTGCCATCAGAGACACAGGGGACGCCTACAATGAGCAGTTCTTC	TRBV10-3	NA	TRBD1	TRBJ2-1
CASSQGRQAGSGNTIYF	TGCGCCAGCAGCCAAGGAAGACAGGCCGGCTCTGGAAACACCATATATTTT	TRBV4-1	once	NA	TRBJ1-3
CASSLYYPGQTESFF	TGCGCCAGCAGCTTGTATTATCCGGGACAGACCGAATCTTTCTTT	TRBV5-1	NA	TRBD1	TRBJ1-1
CASSDAAGYEQYF	TGTGCCAGCAGCGACGCCGCAGGCTACGAGCAGTACTTC	TRBV11-2	NA	NA	TRBJ2-7
CSVEKTSGRTETQYF	TGCAGCGTTGAGAAGACTAGCGGGAGAACGGAGACCCAGTACTTC	TRBV29-1	once	TRBD2	TRBJ2-5
CASSPPSSSEQFF	TGTGCTAGCAGCCCCCCATCTAGCAGTGAGCAGTTCTTC	TRBV7-7	NA	NA	TRBJ2-1
CASSQDGEVTEAFF	TGCGCCAGCAGCCAAGATGGGGAGGTCACTGAAGCTTTCTTT	TRBV4-3	NA	NA	TRBJ1-1
CASSLVVRGWSSYEQYF	TGTGCCAGCAGTTTAGTGGTTCGTGGCTGGAGCTCCTACGAGCAGTACTTC	TRBV28	once	NA	TRBJ2-7
CATSRGTGGYNEQFF	TGTGCCACCAGCAGGGGCACAGGCGGCTACAATGAGCAGTTCTTC	TRBV15	NA	NA	TRBJ2-1
CASSIGGTGGAEQYF	TGTGCCAGCAGTATCGGGGGAACAGGGGGCGCCGAGCAGTACTTC	TRBV28	NA	TRBD1	TRBJ2-7
CASKLSGGYNEQFF	TGTGCCAGCAAGCTTAGCGGGGGCTACAATGAGCAGTTCTTC	TRBV7-9	once	TRBD2	TRBJ2-1
CASSQAGQNSPQETQYF	TGCGCCAGCAGCCAAGCCGGACAAAATTCCCCCCAAGAGACCCAGTACTTC	TRBV4-1	NA	NA	TRBJ2-5
CASRIRGSLTDTQYF	TGTGCCAGCAGGATAAGGGGGTCCCTCACAGATACGCAGTATTTT	TRBV6-1	NA	NA	TRBJ2-3
CASSPGLAETQYF	TGTGCCAGCAGCCCGGGACTAGCAGAGACCCAGTACTTC	TRBV5-6	NA	TRBD2	TRBJ2-5
CASSELASGVNEQFF	TGTGCCAGCAGTGAACTGGCTAGCGGAGTCAATGAGCAGTTCTTC	TRBV6-1	NA	TRBD2	TRBJ2-1
CASSRILTGTEETQYF	TGCGCCAGCAGCCGGATCCTAACCGGGACAGAAGAGACCCAGTACTTC	TRBV5-1	NA	TRBD1	TRBJ2-5
CASSLGQGLGQPQHF	TGTGCCAGCAGTTTGGGACAGGGTTTGGGTCAGCCCCAGCATTTT	TRBV28	NA	TRBD1	TRBJ1-5
CASSQDQTSNEFF	TGCGCCAGCAGCCAAGATCAAACTAGCAACGAGTTCTTC	TRBV4-1	NA	NA	TRBJ2-1
CASSTGGYTEAFF	TGTGCCAGCAGCACAGGGGGTTACACTGAAGCTTTCTTT	TRBV27	NA	TRBD1	TRBJ1-1
CASSYSRVYEQYF	TGTGCCAGCAGTTACTCGAGGGTATACGAGCAGTACTTC	TRBV6-5	NA	NA	TRBJ2-7
CASSINRGENQPQHF	TGTGCCAGCAGTATCAACCGGGGGGAGAATCAGCCCCAGCATTTT	TRBV27	few	NA	TRBJ1-5
CASSQGSEGVGVNQPQHF	TGTGCCAGCAGCCAAGGCAGCGAGGGGGTGGGGGTTAATCAGCCCCAGCATTTT	TRBV4-2	NA	NA	TRBJ1-5
CASSSLAESTDTQYF	TGCGCCAGCAGTTCGCTAGCTGAGAGCACAGATACGCAGTATTTT	TRBV4-3	NA	NA	TRBJ2-3
CASSQDRGFYGYTF	TGCGCCAGCAGCCAAGATCGGGGTTTCTATGGCTACACCTTC	TRBV4-1	NA	NA	TRBJ1-2
CASSANPREQLGNTIYF	TGTGCCAGCAGCGCAAACCCACGGGAGCAACTTGGAAACACCATATATTTT	TRBV9	NA	NA	TRBJ1-3
CASSLGRVNYEQYF	TGTGCCAGCAGCTTGGGCAGGGTCAACTACGAGCAGTACTTC	TRBV5-5	NA	NA	TRBJ2-7
CASSDALRSSYNSPLHF	TGTGCCAGCAGTGATGCGTTACGAAGCTCCTATAATTCACCCCTCCACTTT	TRBV6-1	NA	NA	TRBJ1-6
CASKFSRTGGRNEQFF	TGTGCCAGCAAATTCTCGAGGACAGGGGGCCGGAATGAGCAGTTCTTC	TRBV7-2	NA	TRBD1	TRBJ2-1
CASSRQGYGYTF	TGTGCCAGTAGTAGACAGGGCTATGGCTACACCTTC	TRBV19	NA	TRBD1	TRBJ1-2
CASSQTSGGSYNEQFF	TGTGCCAGCAGTCAGACTAGCGGGGGCTCCTACAATGAGCAGTTCTTC	TRBV28	NA	TRBD2	TRBJ2-1
CASSDRVDEQYF	TGTGCCAGCAGTGACAGGGTCGACGAGCAGTACTTC	TRBV28	NA	TRBD1	TRBJ2-7
CASSLDGGVHAFF	TGTGCCAGCAGCTTAGATGGGGGGGTTCACGCTTTCTTT	TRBV11-2	NA	NA	TRBJ1-1
CASSSRENIQYF	TGTGCCAGCAGTTCTCGAGAAAACATTCAGTACTTC	TRBV6-5	NA	NA	TRBJ2-4
CASSSSGGGQETQYF	TGCGCCAGCAGTTCTAGCGGGGGGGGACAAGAGACCCAGTACTTC	TRBV10-2	few	TRBD2	TRBJ2-5
CASSLAGGAEETQYF	TGCGCCAGCAGCTTGGCCGGAGGGGCCGAAGAGACCCAGTACTTC	TRBV5-1	NA	NA	TRBJ2-5
CASSPRLAGGETQYF	TGTGCCAGCAGTCCTCGACTAGCGGGGGGGGAGACCCAGTACTTC	TRBV14	NA	TRBD2	TRBJ2-5
CATLDTQYF	TGTGCCACTTTAGATACGCAGTATTTT	TRBV6-4	NA	NA	TRBJ2-3
CASFSGGAGGIAKNIQYF	TGTGCCAGCTTTAGTGGGGGAGCGGGAGGGATAGCCAAAAACATTCAGTACTTC	TRBV28	once	TRBD2	TRBJ2-4
CASSFGADRNTEAFF	TGTGCCAGCAGTTTTGGGGCGGACAGGAACACTGAAGCTTTCTTT	TRBV6-5	NA	NA	TRBJ1-1
CASSLVEIGATSTDTQYF	TGCGCCAGCAGCCTTGTCGAAATCGGAGCGACTAGCACAGATACGCAGTATTTT	TRBV4-1	NA	NA	TRBJ2-3
CASSSGDTQYF	TGTGCCAGCTCCAGCGGAGATACGCAGTATTTT	TRBV28	NA	NA	TRBJ2-3
CASSERLAGGPSSYEQYF	TGCGCCAGCAGTGAGAGGCTAGCGGGGGGCCCGAGCTCCTACGAGCAGTACTTC	TRBV10-1	NA	TRBD2	TRBJ2-7
CASSLDPATYEQYF	TGTGCCAGCAGCTTAGATCCAGCGACCTACGAGCAGTACTTC	TRBV11-3	NA	NA	TRBJ2-7